This T cell receptor beta chain was observed in a study of identical twins. Study outcomes and limitations: Fewer insertions marked abundant cord blood beta clonotypes; young adult naive trended weakly, memory not at all. The degree of excess twin sharing was weaker in beta out-of-frame sequences. Without tracking the same donors, conclusions rested on cross-sectional statistical analysis.

TCRdb recomputed calls from the 5' RACE reads with MiXCR, one row per CDR3 protein. This table holds approximately 470,000 distinct CDR3 sequences, 11% to 15% found once. There are 11 residues in the CDR3. Germline CDR1 is SGHVS and CDR2 is FQNEAQ. Concerning this clonotype: Antigen: not known. Compared with germline, one end of the junction differs, possibly owing to a read error.

These data were likewise used in another study, on yellow fever vaccine responses in identical twins.

J is TRBJ1-1 and V is TRBV7-8; D not certain. The sample comprised CD4+ T cells sorted from blood. The receptor was isolated from a woman in her late teens or twenties in good health. CDR3 in amino acids: CASSLVGGLIF. Written as DNA, the CDR3 is TGTGCCAGCAGCTTAGTTGGAGGGTTGATCTTT.